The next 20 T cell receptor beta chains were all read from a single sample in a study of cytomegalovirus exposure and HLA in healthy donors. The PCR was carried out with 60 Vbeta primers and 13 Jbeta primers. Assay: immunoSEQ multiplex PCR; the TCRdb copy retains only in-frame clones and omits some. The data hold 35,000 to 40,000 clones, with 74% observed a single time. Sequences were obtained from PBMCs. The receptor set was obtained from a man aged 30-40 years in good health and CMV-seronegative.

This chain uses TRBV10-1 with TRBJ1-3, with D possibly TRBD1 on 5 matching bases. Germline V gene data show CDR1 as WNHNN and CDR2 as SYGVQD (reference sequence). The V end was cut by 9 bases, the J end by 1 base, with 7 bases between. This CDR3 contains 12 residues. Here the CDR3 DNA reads TGCGCCAGGGGGCTTTCTGGAAACACCATATATTTT. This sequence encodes CARGLSGNTIYF.

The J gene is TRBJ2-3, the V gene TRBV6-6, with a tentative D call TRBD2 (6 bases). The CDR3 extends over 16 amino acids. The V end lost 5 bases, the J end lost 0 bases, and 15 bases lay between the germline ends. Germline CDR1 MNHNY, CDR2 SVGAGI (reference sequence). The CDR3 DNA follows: TGTGCCAGCAGTAACCACCGCGGGGCTAGCACAGATACGCAGTATTTT. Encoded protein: CASSNHRGASTDTQYF.

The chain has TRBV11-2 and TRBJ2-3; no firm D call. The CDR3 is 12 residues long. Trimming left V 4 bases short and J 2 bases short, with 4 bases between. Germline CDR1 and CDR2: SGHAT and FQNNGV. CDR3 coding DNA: TGTGCCAGCAGCTCGTCCACAGATACGCAGTATTTT. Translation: CASSSSTDTQYF.

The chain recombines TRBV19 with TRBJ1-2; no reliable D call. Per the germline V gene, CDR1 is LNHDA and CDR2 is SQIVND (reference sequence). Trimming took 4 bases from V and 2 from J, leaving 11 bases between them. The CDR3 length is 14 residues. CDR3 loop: CASSSTGYNYGYTF. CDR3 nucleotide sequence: TGTGCCAGTAGTAGTACGGGATACAACTATGGCTACACCTTC.

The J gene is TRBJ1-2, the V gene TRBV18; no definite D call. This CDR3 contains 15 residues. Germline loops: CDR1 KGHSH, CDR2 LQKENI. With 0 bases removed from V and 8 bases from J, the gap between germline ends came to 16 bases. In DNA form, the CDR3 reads TGTGCCAGCTCACCACCGATGAGGGAAGAGGGCGGCTACACCTTC. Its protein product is CASSPPMREEGGYTF.

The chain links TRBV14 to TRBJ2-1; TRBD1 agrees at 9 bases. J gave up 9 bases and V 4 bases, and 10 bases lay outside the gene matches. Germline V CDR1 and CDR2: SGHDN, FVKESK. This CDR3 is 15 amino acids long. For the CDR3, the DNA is TGTGCCAGCAGCCTCGCGGGGACAGGGCAGGGTGAGCAGTTCTTC. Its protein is CASSLAGTGQGEQFF.

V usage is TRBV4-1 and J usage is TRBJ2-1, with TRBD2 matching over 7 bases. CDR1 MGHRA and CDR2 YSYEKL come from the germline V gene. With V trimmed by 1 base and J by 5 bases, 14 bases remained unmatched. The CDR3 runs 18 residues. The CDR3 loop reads CASSQGTSLARGHNEQFF. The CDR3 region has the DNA TGCGCCAGCAGCCAAGGTACCTCACTAGCGCGGGGCCACAATGAGCAGTTCTTC.

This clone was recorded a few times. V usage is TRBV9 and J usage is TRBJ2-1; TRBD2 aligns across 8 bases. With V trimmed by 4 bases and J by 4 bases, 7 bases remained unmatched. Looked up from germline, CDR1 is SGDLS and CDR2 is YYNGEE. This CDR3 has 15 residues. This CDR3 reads CASSPDSGMYNEQFF. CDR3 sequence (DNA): TGTGCCAGCAGCCCCGATAGCGGGATGTACAATGAGCAGTTCTTC.

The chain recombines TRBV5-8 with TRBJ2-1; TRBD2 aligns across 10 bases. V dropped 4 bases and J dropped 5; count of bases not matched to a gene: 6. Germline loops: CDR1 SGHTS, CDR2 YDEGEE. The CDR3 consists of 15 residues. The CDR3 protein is CASSPLAGIHNEQFF. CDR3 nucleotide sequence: TGTGCCAGCAGCCCACTAGCGGGAATACACAATGAGCAGTTCTTC.

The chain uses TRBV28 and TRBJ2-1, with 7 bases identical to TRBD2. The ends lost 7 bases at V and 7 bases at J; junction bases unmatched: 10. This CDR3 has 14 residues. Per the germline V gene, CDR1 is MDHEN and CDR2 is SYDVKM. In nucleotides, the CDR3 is TGTGCCAGCACCCCAGCGGGAAGTAGGAATGAGCAGTTCTTC. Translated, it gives CASTPAGSRNEQFF.

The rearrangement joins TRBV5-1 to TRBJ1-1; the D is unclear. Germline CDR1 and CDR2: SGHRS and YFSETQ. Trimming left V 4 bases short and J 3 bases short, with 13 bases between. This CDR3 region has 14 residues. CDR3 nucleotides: TGCGCCAGCAGCCGATTTTCTTCGGACACTGAAGCTTTCTTT. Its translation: CASSRFSSDTEAFF. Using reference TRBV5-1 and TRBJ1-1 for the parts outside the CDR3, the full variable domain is KAGVTQTPRYLIKTRGQQVTLSCSPISGHRSVSWYQQTPGQGLQFLFEYFSETQRNKGNFPGRFSGRQFSNSRSEMNVSTLELGDSALYLCASSRFSSDTEAFFGQGTRLTVV.

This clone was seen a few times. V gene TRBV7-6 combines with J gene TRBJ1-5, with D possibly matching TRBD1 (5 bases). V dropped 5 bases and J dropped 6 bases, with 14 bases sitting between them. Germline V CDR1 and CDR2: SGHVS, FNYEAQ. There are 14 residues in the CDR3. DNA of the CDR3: TGTGCCAGCAGCCATGGGGGAGGAAGTCAGCCCCAGCATTTT. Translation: CASSHGGGSQPQHF.

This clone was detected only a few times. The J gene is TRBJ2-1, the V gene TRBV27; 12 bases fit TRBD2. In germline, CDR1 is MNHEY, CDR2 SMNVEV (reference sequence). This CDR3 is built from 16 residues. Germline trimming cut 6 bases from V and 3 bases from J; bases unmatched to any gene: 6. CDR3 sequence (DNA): TGTGCCAGCAGGACTAGCGGGAGAGGGGTCTACAATGAGCAGTTCTTC. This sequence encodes CASRTSGRGVYNEQFF.

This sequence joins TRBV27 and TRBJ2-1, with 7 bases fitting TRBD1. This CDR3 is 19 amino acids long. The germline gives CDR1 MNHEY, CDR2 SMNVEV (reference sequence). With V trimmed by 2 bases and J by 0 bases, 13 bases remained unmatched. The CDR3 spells CASSLGIERGLSSYNEQFF. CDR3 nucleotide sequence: TGTGCCAGCAGTTTAGGTATTGAGAGGGGGCTCAGCTCCTACAATGAGCAGTTCTTC.

For the CDR3, the DNA is TGTGCCAGCAGCTTAGTACAGGGTAAACAGGGCGGCTACACCTTC. Amino acid sequence: CASSLVQGKQGGYTF. The J gene is TRBJ1-2, the V gene TRBV7-8; weak D call: TRBD1 (6 bases). Trimming shortened V by 1 base and J by 8 bases, and 17 bases separated the two germline ends. CDR1 and CDR2 from the germline V gene are SGHVS and FQNEAQ. This CDR3 is 15 amino acids long.

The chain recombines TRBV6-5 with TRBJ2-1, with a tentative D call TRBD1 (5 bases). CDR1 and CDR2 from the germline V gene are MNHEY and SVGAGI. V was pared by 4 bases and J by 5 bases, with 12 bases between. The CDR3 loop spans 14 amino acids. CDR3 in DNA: TGTGCCAGCAGTTTGGGGCCCAGCCACAATGAGCAGTTCTTC. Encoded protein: CASSLGPSHNEQFF.

The CDR3, as DNA: TGTGCCAGTAGTGTCGACAGGAACTACGAGCAGTACTTC. Residues: CASSVDRNYEQYF. This chain uses TRBV19 with TRBJ2-7; the D gene is possibly TRBD1 (6 bases). Deletions cut 5 bases from V and 3 bases from J, with 11 bases between. The CDR3 is 13 amino acids. The germline gives CDR1 LNHDA, CDR2 SQIVND (reference sequence).

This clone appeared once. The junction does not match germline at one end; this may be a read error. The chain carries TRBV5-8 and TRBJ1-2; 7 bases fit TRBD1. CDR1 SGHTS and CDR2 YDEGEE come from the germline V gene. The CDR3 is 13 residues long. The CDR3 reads CAIPRQGNYGYPF. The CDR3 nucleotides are TGTGCCATCCCGAGACAGGGAAACTATGGCTACCCCTTC.

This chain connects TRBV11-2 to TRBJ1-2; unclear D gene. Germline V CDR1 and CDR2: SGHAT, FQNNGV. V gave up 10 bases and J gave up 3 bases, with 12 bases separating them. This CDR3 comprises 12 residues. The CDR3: CATVGSDYGYTF. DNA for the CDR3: TGTGCCACCGTAGGGAGTGACTATGGCTACACCTTC.

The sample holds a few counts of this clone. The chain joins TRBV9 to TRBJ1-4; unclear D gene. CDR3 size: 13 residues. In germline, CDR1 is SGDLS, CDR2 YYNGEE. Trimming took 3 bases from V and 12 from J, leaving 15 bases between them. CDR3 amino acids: CASSATLTRELFF. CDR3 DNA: TGTGCCAGCAGCGCTACCCTGACGCGGGAACTGTTTTTT.